This entry concerns a single T cell receptor beta chain. Its antigen is unknown. No base-level quality is on record; no much larger clone is a single base apart. Each collaborating institution followed its own protocols to collect whole blood in K2EDTA tubes. Collaborator samples were shipped for TCRbeta analysis as frozen whole blood, isolated PBMCs, or DNA extracted from either sample type. This entry is derived from a study of blood T cell repertoires in COVID-19 (dated by TCRdb to 2020 to 2022). In terms of the full investigation: Samples from collaborators originated in the United States, Italy and Spain and spanned both the acute and convalescent phases of COVID-19. The material from the prospective study consisted of cDNA or gDNA derived from T cells, B-cell-depleted T cells, or PBMCs. The dataset comprised deeply sampled blood TCRbeta repertoires from subjects exposed to, actively infected with, or recovered from COVID-19. The repertoires were released in a freely available public database intended as a resource for research on the immune response to SARS-CoV-2. The samples were drawn from the first 160 participants of the ongoing ImmuneRACE study and from some 1,300 subjects provided by 6 global collaborators. A de-identified subject ID, COVID-19 status, age in years and sex were almost always included in the sample metadata. HLA class I and class II types, where available, came from metadata supplied by the sample provider rather than from assay-based typing. General conclusions and limits of the study: The amount of clinical and demographic metadata varied by source and participant and was provided uncurated.

The immunoSEQ Assay, a bias-controlled multiplex PCR, was used to amplify TCRbeta CDR3 regions from genomic DNA. In the authors' own workflow: Nucleated cell counts per sample were estimated from amplification of reference gene primers within the assay. To quantify the absolute abundance of each unique TCRbeta CDR3 rearrangement, sequence reads were collapsed and filtered. Productive Simpson clonality was computed per sample as the square root of Simpson's diversity index over productive rearrangements. TCRdb limited this immuneACCESS table to in-frame rearrangements with V and J called. A share of clones is missing; checked studies link under half to unresolved V genes, and the rest is unexplained. Clonal size and the V and J genes are those of that table, whereas D and trimming came from the DNA. The table for this sample lists some 37,000 clones; 90% of them were counted only once. The ten biggest clones cover 4.8% of the sample.

The CDR3 has 13 amino acids, counting the end cysteine and phenylalanine. Only CDR3 DNA is held: 39 bases, read in frame from base 1. V and J are truncated by 6 bases and 2 bases respectively, leaving an intervening sequence of 10 bases. The germline V gene provides CDR1 MGHDK and CDR2 SYGVNS. The TCR originated in a human donor in a cohort sampled during active COVID-19. Sequences were obtained from peripheral blood. The rearrangement combines TRBV25-1 with TRBJ1-2, with the D segment identity uncertain. CDR3 region: CASRLTENYGYTF. The nucleotide sequence is TGTGCCAGCAGGCTGACTGAGAACTATGGCTACACCTTC.